This T cell receptor (beta chain) was observed in a study of a mutant IDH1 vaccine in newly diagnosed glioma. Remarks on this clone: What it binds is not known.

The table came from immunoSEQ multiplex PCR; TCRdb's copy has only in-frame clones and leaves some out. The sample shows approximately 41,000 clones, roughly 76% of them seen only once. The sample's time point: week 23, last vaccination. Doses consisted of 300 ug of mutant IDH1 20-mer peptide each, paired with topical imiquimod. Those who donated had recent WHO grade 3 or 4 IDH1-mutant, ATRX-lost astrocytomas. Germline CDR1 reads SGHRS; CDR2 reads YFSETQ. This CDR3 is 14 amino acids long. V was trimmed by 0 bases and J by 9 bases, leaving 15 bases between them. The material sequenced was PBMCs, taken from a glioma patient whose treatment included an IDH1 peptide vaccine. The V and J genes are TRBV5-1 and TRBJ1-2, with D hard to call. The TCR originated in a man aged 40-49 years with glioma. The DNA for the CDR3 is TGCGCCAGCAGCTTGGAACAGTCGAGTCAGAGCTACACCTTC. It codes for CASSLEQSSQSYTF.